Presented here are 13 T cell receptor beta chains from one specimen sequenced in a study of blood T cell repertoires in COVID-19. Only in-frame clones appear in the TCRdb table, and some are missing; sequencing was by immunoSEQ multiplex PCR. Seen here are approximately 120,000 clones, roughly 84% observed once, and the top ten hold 6.6%. Sequenced sample: peripheral blood. The receptors here all came from a woman between 50 and 59 years old with acute or convalescent COVID-19.

This clone was seen a few times. The V call is TRBV6-1, the J call TRBJ1-2; perhaps TRBD1 as D (5 bases). This CDR3 region has 17 residues. Germline V gives CDR1 MNHNS, CDR2 SASEGT. Between the trimmed V and J ends, which lost 2 bases and 2 bases, there was a span of 18 bases. Written as DNA, the CDR3 is TGTGCCAGCAGTGAAATTGGAGGGACCGATGTGAACTATGGCTACACCTTC. Amino acid sequence: CASSEIGGTDVNYGYTF.

This chain connects TRBV28 to TRBJ1-5; the D is unclear. The V gene's germline CDR1 is MDHEN and CDR2 SYDVKM. V lost 6 bases and J 0 bases, leaving 15 bases between the germline ends. The CDR3 sequence is 16 residues long. In DNA form, the CDR3 reads TGTGCCAGCAGAGTACCGAGGGTCGTTAGCAATCAGCCCCAGCATTTT. This encodes CASRVPRVVSNQPQHF.

The rearrangement joins TRBV19 to TRBJ2-3; 8 positions agree with TRBD1. V was clipped by 9 bases and J by 4 bases; unmatched bases: 12. In germline, CDR1 is LNHDA, CDR2 SQIVND (reference sequence). CDR3 length: 15 residues. The CDR3 loop reads CASRPDRGGPDTQYF. CDR3 nucleotide sequence: TGTGCCAGCCGCCCCGACAGGGGCGGTCCAGATACGCAGTATTTT.

The chain carries TRBV29-1 and TRBJ1-1, with 8 bases identical to TRBD1. The CDR3 covers 13 residues. J gave up 5 bases and V 7 bases, and 9 bases lay outside the gene matches. Per germline, CDR1 SQVTM and CDR2 ANQGSEA. CDR3 sequence: CSALQGAGTEAFF. DNA for the CDR3: TGCAGCGCCCTCCAGGGGGCAGGAACTGAAGCTTTCTTT.

The chain carries TRBV9 and TRBJ1-5; D uncertain. The length of the CDR3 is 15 residues. CDR1 is SGDLS, CDR2 YYNGEE, per germline. The V end lost 0 bases, the J end lost 3 bases, and 10 bases lay between the germline ends. The CDR3 DNA reads as TGTGCCAGCAGCGTAGATGGGCAGACCAATCAGCCCCAGCATTTT. Its protein is CASSVDGQTNQPQHF.

A single count supports this clone. The chain recombines TRBV20-1 with TRBJ1-1; D is possibly TRBD1 (6 bases). This CDR3 has 11 residues. Germline CDR1 DFQATT, CDR2 SNEGSKA (reference sequence). V was shortened by 4 bases and J by 8 bases, with 11 bases between the two germline ends. The CDR3 protein is CSANLDREAFF. The CDR3, as DNA: TGCAGTGCTAATCTCGACAGGGAAGCTTTCTTT.

V gene TRBV5-1 combines with J gene TRBJ1-1; TRBD1 matches 7 bases. The CDR3 length is 17 residues. Germline trimming cut 0 bases from V and 4 bases from J; bases unmatched to any gene: 12. Germline assignment: CDR1 SGHRS and CDR2 YFSETQ. The CDR3 here is CASSLGIGADRATEAFF. In DNA form, the CDR3 reads TGCGCCAGCAGCTTGGGTATCGGGGCCGACAGGGCCACTGAAGCTTTCTTT. Variable domain in full (rest from reference TRBV5-1 and TRBJ1-1): KAGVTQTPRYLIKTRGQQVTLSCSPISGHRSVSWYQQTPGQGLQFLFEYFSETQRNKGNFPGRFSGRQFSNSRSEMNVSTLELGDSALYLCASSLGIGADRATEAFFGQGTRLTVV.

This chain uses TRBV19 with TRBJ1-1, with unresolved D. This CDR3 is 13 amino acids long. Germline CDR1 is LNHDA and CDR2 is SQIVND (reference sequence). V lost 5 bases and J 1 base, leaving 8 bases between the germline ends. The CDR3 protein is CASSPGWNTEAFF. For the CDR3, the DNA is TGTGCCAGTAGTCCGGGTTGGAACACTGAAGCTTTCTTT.

The chain combines TRBV18 with TRBJ2-1, with D perhaps matching TRBD2 (6 bases). CDR3 size: 17 residues. Germline assignment: CDR1 KGHSH and CDR2 LQKENI. Trimming stripped 3 bases from V and 4 bases from J, with 19 bases between. CDR3 coding DNA: TGTGCCAGCTCACCGTTATCCTGGCAGGGAGGATACAATGAGCAGTTCTTC. Protein sequence: CASSPLSWQGGYNEQFF.

V usage is TRBV6-2 or TRBV6-3 and J usage is TRBJ1-4; D uncertain. Germline lookup yields CDR1 MNHEY and CDR2 SVGEGT. The CDR3 covers 14 residues. The V end lost 6 bases, the J end lost 5 bases, and 13 bases lay between the germline ends. The DNA of the CDR3 is TGTGCCAGCAGCCCCGGACTCCGGAATGAAAAACTGTTTTTT. Translated: CASSPGLRNEKLFF.

This clone turned up a few times. V is TRBV18 and J is TRBJ1-1, with D possibly being TRBD1 (6 bases). CDR1 and CDR2 from the germline V gene are KGHSH and LQKENI. The length of the CDR3 is 14 residues. Deletions cut 4 bases from V and 4 bases from J, with 13 bases between. The CDR3 DNA reads TGTGCCAGCTCACTGACGACAGGTTCCACTGAAGCTTTCTTT. Protein: CASSLTTGSTEAFF.

The V and J genes are TRBV5-4 and TRBJ1-1; 7 nucleotides line up with TRBD1. The CDR3 contains 15 residues. Per the germline V gene, CDR1 is SGHNT and CDR2 is YYREEE (reference sequence). After removal of 2 bases from V and 0 bases from J, the junction contained 4 bases not matched to a gene. CDR3: CASSLGGTVNTEAFF. CDR3 in DNA: TGTGCCAGCAGCTTAGGGGGGACAGTGAACACTGAAGCTTTCTTT.

CDR3 sequence reads: CASSLYRYSNQPQHF. Here the CDR3 DNA reads TGTGCCAGCAGCTTGTACAGGTATAGCAATCAGCCCCAGCATTTT. The J gene is TRBJ1-5, the V gene TRBV5-6; D is perhaps TRBD1 (5 bases). The V end lost 1 base, the J end lost 0 bases, and 8 bases lay between the germline ends. The CDR3 is made up of 15 amino acids. Germline CDR1 and CDR2: SGHDT and YYEEEE.